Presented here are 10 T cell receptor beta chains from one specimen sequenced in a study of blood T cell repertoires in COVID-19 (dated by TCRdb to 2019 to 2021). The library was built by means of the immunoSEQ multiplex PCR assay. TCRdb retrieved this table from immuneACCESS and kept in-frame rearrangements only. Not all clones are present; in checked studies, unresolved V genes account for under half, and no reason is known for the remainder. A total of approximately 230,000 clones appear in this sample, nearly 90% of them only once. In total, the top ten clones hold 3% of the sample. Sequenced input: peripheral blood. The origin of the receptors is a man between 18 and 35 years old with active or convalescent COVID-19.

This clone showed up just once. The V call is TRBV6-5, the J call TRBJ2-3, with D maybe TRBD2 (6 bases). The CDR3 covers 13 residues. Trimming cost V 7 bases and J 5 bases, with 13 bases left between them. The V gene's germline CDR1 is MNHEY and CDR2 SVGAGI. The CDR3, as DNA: TGTGCCAGCATAAGGAGGGAAGGAGATACGCAGTATTTT. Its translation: CASIRREGDTQYF.

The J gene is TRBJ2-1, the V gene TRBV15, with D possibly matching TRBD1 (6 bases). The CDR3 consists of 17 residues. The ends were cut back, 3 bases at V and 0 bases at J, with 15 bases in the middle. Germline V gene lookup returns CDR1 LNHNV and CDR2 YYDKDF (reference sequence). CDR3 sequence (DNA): TGTGCCACCAGCAGTGGGGGCCGAACCCCCTCCTACAATGAGCAGTTCTTC. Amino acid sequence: CATSSGGRTPSYNEQFF.

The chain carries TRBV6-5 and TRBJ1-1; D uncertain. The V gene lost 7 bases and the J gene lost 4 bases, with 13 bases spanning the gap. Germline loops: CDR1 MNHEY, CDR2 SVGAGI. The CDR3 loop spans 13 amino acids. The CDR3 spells CASILDIITEAFF. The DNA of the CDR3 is TGTGCCAGCATTTTAGACATTATCACTGAAGCTTTCTTT.

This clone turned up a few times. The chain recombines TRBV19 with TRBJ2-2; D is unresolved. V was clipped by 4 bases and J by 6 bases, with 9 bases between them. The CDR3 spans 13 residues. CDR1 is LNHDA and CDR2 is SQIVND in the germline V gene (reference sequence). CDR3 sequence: CASSNLVPGELFF. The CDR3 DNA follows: TGTGCCAGTAGTAACCTAGTTCCCGGGGAGCTGTTTTTT.

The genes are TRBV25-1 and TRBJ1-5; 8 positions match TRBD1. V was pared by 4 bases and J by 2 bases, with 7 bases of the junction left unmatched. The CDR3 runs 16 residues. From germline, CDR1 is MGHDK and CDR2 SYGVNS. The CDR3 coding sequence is TGTGCCAGCAGTGCCACAGGGGGAAAGGGCAATCAGCCCCAGCATTTT. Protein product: CASSATGGKGNQPQHF.

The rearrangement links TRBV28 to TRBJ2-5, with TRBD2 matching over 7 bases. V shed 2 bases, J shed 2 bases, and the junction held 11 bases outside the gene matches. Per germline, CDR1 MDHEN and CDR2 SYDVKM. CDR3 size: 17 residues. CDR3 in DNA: TGTGCCAGCAGTTTAGGGCAGGGTGGCGGGGGACAAGAGACCCAGTACTTC. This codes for CASSLGQGGGGQETQYF.

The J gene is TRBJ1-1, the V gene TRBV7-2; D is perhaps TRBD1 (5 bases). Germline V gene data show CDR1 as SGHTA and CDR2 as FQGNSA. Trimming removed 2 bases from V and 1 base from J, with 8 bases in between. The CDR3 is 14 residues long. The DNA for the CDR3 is TGTGCCAGCAGCTTACCAGGGCGGAACACTGAAGCTTTCTTT. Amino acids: CASSLPGRNTEAFF.

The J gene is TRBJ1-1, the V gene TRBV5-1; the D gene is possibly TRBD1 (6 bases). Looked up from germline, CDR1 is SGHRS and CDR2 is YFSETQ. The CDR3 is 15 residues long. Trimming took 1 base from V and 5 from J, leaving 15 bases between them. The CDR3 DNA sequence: TGCGCCAGCAGCTTGTCACAGGGTACGAGGACTGAAGCTTTCTTT. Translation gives CASSLSQGTRTEAFF.

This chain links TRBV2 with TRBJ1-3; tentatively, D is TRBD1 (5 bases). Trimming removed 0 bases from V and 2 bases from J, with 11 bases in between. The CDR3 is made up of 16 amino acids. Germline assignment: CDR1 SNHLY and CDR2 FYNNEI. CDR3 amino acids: CASSEAGRAAGNTIYF. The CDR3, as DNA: TGTGCCAGCAGTGAAGCTGGCAGGGCGGCTGGAAACACCATATATTTT. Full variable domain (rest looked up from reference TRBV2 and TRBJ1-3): EPEVTQTPSHQVTQMGQEVILRCVPISNHLYFYWYRQILGQKVEFLVSFYNNEISEKSEIFDDQFSVERPDGSNFTLKIRSTKLEDSAMYFCASSEAGRAAGNTIYFGEGSWLTVV.

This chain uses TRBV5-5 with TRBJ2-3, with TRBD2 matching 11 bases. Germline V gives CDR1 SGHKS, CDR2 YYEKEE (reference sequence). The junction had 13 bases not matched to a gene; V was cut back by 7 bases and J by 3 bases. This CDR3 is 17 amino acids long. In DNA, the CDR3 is TGTGCCAGCTGCTCCGGACTAGCGGGCCTAGCGACAGATACGCAGTATTTT. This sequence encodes CASCSGLAGLATDTQYF.